The present T cell receptor beta chain was sequenced within a study of cytomegalovirus exposure and HLA in healthy donors. Study-level findings and limits: Rates of TCR association differed by HLA locus in a later analysis, with DRB1 highest and HLA-C lowest. Apart from CMV serostatus, no immune exposure information was available.

Researchers ran the PCR with 60 Vbeta and 13 Jbeta primers. The repertoire was sequenced with immunoSEQ multiplex PCR; TCRdb's copy has only in-frame clones and lacks some. Here the sample spans around 36,000 clones, around 81% being singletons. The table lists this clone with a count of one. Its antigen is currently unknown. Sequenced: PBMCs. The receptor was isolated from a woman aged 40 to 49 in good health and CMV-seronegative.

The CDR3, as DNA: TGTGCCAGCAAGGGCCCCGGGATCCACGGCTACACCTTC. This gives the protein CASKGPGIHGYTF. V gene TRBV6-5 combines with J gene TRBJ1-2; D gene uncertain. Trimming shortened V by 7 bases and J by 8 bases, and 17 bases separated the two germline ends. Germline V gene data show CDR1 as MNHEY and CDR2 as SVGAGI. This CDR3 contains 13 residues.